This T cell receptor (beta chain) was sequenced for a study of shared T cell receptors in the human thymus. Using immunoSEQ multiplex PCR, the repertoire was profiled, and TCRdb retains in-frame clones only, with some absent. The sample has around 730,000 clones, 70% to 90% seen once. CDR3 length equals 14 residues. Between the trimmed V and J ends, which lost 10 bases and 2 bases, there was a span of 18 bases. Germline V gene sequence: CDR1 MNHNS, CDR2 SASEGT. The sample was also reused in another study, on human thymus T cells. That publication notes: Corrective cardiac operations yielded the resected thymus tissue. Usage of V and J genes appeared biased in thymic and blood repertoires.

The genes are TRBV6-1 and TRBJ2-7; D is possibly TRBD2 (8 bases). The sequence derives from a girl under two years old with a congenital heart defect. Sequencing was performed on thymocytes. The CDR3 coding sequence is TGTGCCACCCGGGAGGGGGCGCCTCCCTACGAGCAGTACTTC. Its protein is CATREGAPPYEQYF.